Listed below are T cell receptor beta chains from one sample, sequenced in a study of blood T cell repertoires in COVID-19. The data were produced by immunoSEQ multiplex PCR, yet TCRdb's version contains in-frame clones alone and is incomplete. The sample yields 190,000 or so clones, around 84% seen once. Sequences were obtained from PBMCs or T cells enriched from blood (not recorded which). The receptor set was obtained from a man aged 35 to 55 who had recovered from COVID-19. Both conserved end residues are part of each CDR3. The D gene is left open where the match is weak. The size entry is marked missing in some rows and otherwise reads once, few, many or a size class.

cdr3_aa cdr3_nt d_call j_call clone_size v_call
CASSQSGLAVLYEQYF TGCGCCAGCAGTCAATCGGGACTAGCGGTACTCTACGAGCAGTACTTC TRBD2 TRBJ2-7 . TRBV23-1
CASSGRGRRSYNSPLHF TGTGCCAGCTCCGGCAGGGGGCGCAGGTCCTATAATTCACCCCTCCACTTT TRBD1 TRBJ1-6 . TRBV6-4
CASSRTGSNTEAFF TGTGCCAGTAGTAGGACAGGGAGTAACACTGAAGCTTTCTTT TRBD1 TRBJ1-1 . TRBV19
CASSPRRGGGQPQHF TGTGCCAGCAGTCCACGCAGGGGTGGGGGTCAGCCCCAGCATTTT . TRBJ1-5 . TRBV28
CASSSQGNNQPQHF TGTGCCAGCAGTTCACAGGGGAACAATCAGCCCCAGCATTTT TRBD1 TRBJ1-5 few TRBV6-5
CASSLGREPLHF TGTGCCAGCAGCTTGGGTCGAGAGCCCCTCCACTTT . TRBJ1-6 few TRBV5-4
CASSLGAYYEQYF TGTGCCAGCAGCTTAGGCGCCTACTACGAGCAGTACTTC . TRBJ2-7 . TRBV7-2
CASSPAGQVTQYF TGTGCCAGCAGCCCTGCCGGACAGGTGACGCAGTATTTT TRBD1 TRBJ2-3 once TRBV7-3
CASSPNSGSFYEQYF TGTGCCAGCAGTCCAAATAGCGGGAGTTTCTACGAGCAGTACTTC TRBD2 TRBJ2-7 . TRBV27
CSVPGTGWDTQYF TGCAGCGTCCCCGGGACAGGATGGGATACGCAGTATTTT TRBD1 TRBJ2-3 once TRBV29-1
CASTMDSNYEQYF TGTGCCAGCACTATGGACAGCAACTACGAGCAGTACTTC . TRBJ2-7 . TRBV6-5
CASSLLGQGGTYGYTF TGTGCCAGCAGTTTATTAGGACAAGGGGGTACCTATGGCTACACCTTC . TRBJ1-2 . TRBV27
CATSDPTGGGTDTQYF TGTGCCACCAGTGACCCTACAGGGGGCGGCACAGATACGCAGTATTTT TRBD1 TRBJ2-3 . TRBV24-1
CASRSERGGGYTF TGTGCCAGCAGATCCGAGCGAGGGGGCGGCTACACCTTC TRBD1 TRBJ1-2 . TRBV5-4
CASSPSQGVQSGNTIYF TGTGCCAGCAGCCCGTCACAGGGGGTTCAATCTGGAAACACCATATATTTT TRBD1 TRBJ1-3 . TRBV4-2
CASSDGTGGINEQFF TGTGCCAGCAGCGACGGGACAGGGGGCATCAATGAGCAGTTCTTC TRBD1 TRBJ2-1 . TRBV11-3
CASSSEGTSGYEQYF TGTGCCAGCAGCTCAGAGGGGACTAGCGGTTACGAGCAGTACTTC TRBD2 TRBJ2-7 . TRBV11-2
CASSAQDSRTDTQYF TGTGCCAGCAGCGCACAGGATTCACGGACAGATACGCAGTATTTT . TRBJ2-3 . TRBV6-5
CASGGQGSVETQYF TGTGCCAGCGGGGGACAGGGGAGTGTAGAGACCCAGTACTTC TRBD1 TRBJ2-5 . TRBV6-4
CATSRDGRSGKPETQYF TGTGCCACCAGCAGAGATGGGCGGAGCGGGAAGCCAGAGACCCAGTACTTC TRBD2 TRBJ2-5 . TRBV15
CASPSSDFGTGDYGYTF TGTGCCAGCCCATCGTCAGACTTTGGGACAGGGGATTATGGCTACACCTTC TRBD1 TRBJ1-2 . TRBV5-4
CASSSEKVVQFF TGTGCCAGCAGCTCGGAGAAGGTCGTGCAGTTCTTC . TRBJ2-1 . TRBV11-2
CASSLGRQGSNQPQHF TGTGCCAGCAGCTTAGGGAGACAGGGTAGCAATCAGCCCCAGCATTTT TRBD1 TRBJ1-5 . TRBV7-8
CASSESGTSNYGYTF TGTGCCAGCAGCGAGTCAGGAACGTCTAACTATGGCTACACCTTC . TRBJ1-2 . TRBV9
CASSYSKGNGYTF TGTGCCAGCAGTTACTCGAAGGGGAATGGCTACACCTTC . TRBJ1-2 . TRBV6-5
CSASGEDNEQFF TGCAGTGCTAGTGGGGAGGACAATGAGCAGTTCTTC . TRBJ2-1 . TRBV20-1
CATSRSRGYEQYF TGTGCCACCAGCAGATCCAGGGGCTACGAGCAGTACTTC . TRBJ2-7 . TRBV15
CASSFRDTGELFF TGTGCCAGCAGCTTCCGGGACACCGGGGAGCTGTTTTTT . TRBJ2-2 . TRBV5-4
CASSQVNSANIQYF TGTGCCAGCAGCCAAGTTAATAGCGCAAACATTCAGTACTTC . TRBJ2-4 . TRBV14
CASSLGLAFDEQYF TGTGCCAGCAGCTTAGGGTTGGCATTTGACGAGCAGTACTTC . TRBJ2-7 . TRBV7-2
CASSPRQGTDSPLHF TGTGCCAGCTCACCAAGACAGGGCACAGATTCACCCCTCCACTTT TRBD1 TRBJ1-6 . TRBV18
CAWSDGSGFNSPLHF TGTGCCTGGAGTGACGGGTCAGGGTTTAATTCACCCCTCCACTTT . TRBJ1-6 once TRBV30